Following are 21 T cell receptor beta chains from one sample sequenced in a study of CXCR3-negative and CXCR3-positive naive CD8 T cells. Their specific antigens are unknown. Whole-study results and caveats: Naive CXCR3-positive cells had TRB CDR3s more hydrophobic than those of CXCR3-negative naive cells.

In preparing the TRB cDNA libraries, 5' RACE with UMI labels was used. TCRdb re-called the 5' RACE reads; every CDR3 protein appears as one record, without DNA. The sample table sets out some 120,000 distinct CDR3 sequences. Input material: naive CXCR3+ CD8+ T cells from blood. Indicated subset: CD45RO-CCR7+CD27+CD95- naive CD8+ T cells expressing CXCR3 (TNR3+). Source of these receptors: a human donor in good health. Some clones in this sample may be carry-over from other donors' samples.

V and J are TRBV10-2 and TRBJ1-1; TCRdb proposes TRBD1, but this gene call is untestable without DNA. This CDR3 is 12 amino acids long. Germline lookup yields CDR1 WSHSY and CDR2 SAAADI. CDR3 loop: CASSEFRGEAFF.

The CDR3 is CASTSQHNQPQHF. The J gene is TRBJ1-5, the V gene TRBV19. This CDR3 is 13 amino acids long. Per germline, CDR1 LNHDA and CDR2 SQIVND (reference sequence).

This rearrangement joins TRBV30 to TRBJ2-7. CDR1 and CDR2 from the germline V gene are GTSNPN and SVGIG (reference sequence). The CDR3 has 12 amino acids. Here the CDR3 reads CAWSGTGYEQYF.

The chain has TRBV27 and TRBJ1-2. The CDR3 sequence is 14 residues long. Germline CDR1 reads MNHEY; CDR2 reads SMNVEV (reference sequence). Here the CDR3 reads CASSLLEGNYGYTF.

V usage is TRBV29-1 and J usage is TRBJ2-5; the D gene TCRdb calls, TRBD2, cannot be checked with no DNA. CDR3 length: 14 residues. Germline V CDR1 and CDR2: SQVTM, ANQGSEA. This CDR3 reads CSVGLAGQQETQYF.

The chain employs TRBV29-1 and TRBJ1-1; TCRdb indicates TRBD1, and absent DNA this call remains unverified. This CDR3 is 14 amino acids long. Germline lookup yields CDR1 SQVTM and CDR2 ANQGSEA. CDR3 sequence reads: CSVSQGQGNTEAFF.

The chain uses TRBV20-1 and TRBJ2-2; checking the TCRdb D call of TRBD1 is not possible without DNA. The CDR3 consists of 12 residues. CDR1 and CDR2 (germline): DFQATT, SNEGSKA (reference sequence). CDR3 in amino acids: CSAGPGIGELFF.

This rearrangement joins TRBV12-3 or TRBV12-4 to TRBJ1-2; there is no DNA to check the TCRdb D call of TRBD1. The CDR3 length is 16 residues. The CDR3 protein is CASSPWDRRTNYGYTF.

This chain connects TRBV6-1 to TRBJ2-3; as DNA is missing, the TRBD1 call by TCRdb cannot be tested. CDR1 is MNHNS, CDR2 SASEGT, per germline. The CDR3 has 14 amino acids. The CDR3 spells CASSGTGGSDTQYF.

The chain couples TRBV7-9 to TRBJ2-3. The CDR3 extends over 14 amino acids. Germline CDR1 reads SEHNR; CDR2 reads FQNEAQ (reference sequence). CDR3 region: CASIGDRVPETQYF.

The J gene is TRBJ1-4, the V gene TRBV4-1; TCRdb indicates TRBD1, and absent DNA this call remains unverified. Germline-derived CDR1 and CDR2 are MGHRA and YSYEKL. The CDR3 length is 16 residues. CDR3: CASSLDPPRVDEKLFF.

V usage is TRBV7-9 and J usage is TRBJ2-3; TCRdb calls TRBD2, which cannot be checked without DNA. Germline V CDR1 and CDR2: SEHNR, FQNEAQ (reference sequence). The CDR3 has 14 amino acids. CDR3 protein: CASSLEDSADTQYF.

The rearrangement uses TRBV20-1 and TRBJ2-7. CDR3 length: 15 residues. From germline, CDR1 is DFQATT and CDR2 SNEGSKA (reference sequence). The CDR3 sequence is CSAKTTSGDSYEQYF.

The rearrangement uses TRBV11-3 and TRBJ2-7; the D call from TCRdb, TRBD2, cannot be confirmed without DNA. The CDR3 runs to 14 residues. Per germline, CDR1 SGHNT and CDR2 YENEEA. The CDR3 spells CASSPRDSAREQYF. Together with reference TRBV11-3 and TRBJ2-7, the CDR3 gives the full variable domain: EAGVVQSPRYKIIEKKQPVAFWCNPISGHNTLYWYLQNLGQGPELLIRYENEEAVDDSQLPKDRFSAERLKGVDSTLKIQPAELGDSAVYLCASSPRDSAREQYFGPGTRLTVT.

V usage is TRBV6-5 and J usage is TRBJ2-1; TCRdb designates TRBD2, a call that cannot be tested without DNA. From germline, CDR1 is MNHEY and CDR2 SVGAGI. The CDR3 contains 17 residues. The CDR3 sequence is CASSYVPSGSSYNEQFF.

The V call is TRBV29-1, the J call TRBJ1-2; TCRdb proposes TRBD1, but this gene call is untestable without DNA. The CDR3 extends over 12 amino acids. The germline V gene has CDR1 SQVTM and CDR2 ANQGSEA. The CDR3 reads CSFAGTDYGYTF.

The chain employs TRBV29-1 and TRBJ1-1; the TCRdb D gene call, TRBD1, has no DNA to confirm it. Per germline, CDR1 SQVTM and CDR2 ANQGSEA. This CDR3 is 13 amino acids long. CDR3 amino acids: CSVERDSNTEAFF.

The CDR3 is CASSLSPGLAEAFF. The chain is built from TRBV27 and TRBJ1-1; TCRdb indicates TRBD1, and absent DNA this call remains unverified. The CDR3 sequence is 14 residues long. Germline CDR1 reads MNHEY; CDR2 reads SMNVEV (reference sequence).

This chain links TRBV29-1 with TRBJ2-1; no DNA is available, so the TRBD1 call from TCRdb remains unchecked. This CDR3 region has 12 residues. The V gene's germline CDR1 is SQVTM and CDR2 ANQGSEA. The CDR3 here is CSVTGQAYEQFF.

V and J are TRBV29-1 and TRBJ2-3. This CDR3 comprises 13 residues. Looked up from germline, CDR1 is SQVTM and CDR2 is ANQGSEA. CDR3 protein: CSVVYASTDTQYF.

This CDR3 reads CASSWEQGALGEAFF. The gene calls are TRBV7-6 and TRBJ1-1; TCRdb picks TRBD1, but there is no DNA to check that call. There are 15 residues in the CDR3. Per the germline V gene, CDR1 is SGHVS and CDR2 is FNYEAQ.